Shown below are 21 T cell receptor beta chains from a single sample sequenced in a study of shared clonotypes between healthy human individuals. Measured with immunoSEQ multiplex PCR; TCRdb has only the in-frame clones, and not every one. The sample carries fewer than 1 million clones, approximately 97% recorded once. Only CD45RO-negative cells positively selected for CCR7 counted as naive CD8 cells, so terminally differentiated effector memory CD45RA+ cells were excluded. The sequenced sample consisted of naive CD8+ T cells sorted from blood. The receptors originated from a man between 25 and 39 years old in good health.

The chain couples TRBV2 to TRBJ2-1; the match to TRBD1 covers 8 bases. The CDR3 covers 15 residues. The germline gives CDR1 SNHLY, CDR2 FYNNEI. Trimming removed 6 bases from V and 1 base from J; junction bases left unmatched: 5. In DNA form, the CDR3 reads TGTGCCAGCAGCGACCGGGACAGGTCCTACAATGAGCAGTTCTTC. This encodes CASSDRDRSYNEQFF.

The chain carries TRBV27 and TRBJ2-1; D is uncertain. V gave up 5 bases and J gave up 8 bases, with 10 bases separating them. The CDR3 runs to 12 residues. The germline CDR1 and CDR2 sequences are MNHEY and SMNVEV (reference sequence). The CDR3 here is CASSQIEDEQFF. DNA for the CDR3: TGTGCCAGCAGTCAAATAGAGGATGAGCAGTTCTTC.

This rearrangement joins TRBV29-1 to TRBJ2-1; D gene unclear. V was pared by 7 bases and J by 6 bases, with 7 bases between. Germline values: CDR1 SQVTM, CDR2 ANQGSEA. CDR3 length equals 10 residues. The CDR3 sequence: CSALINEQFF. CDR3 in DNA: TGCAGCGCGCTGATCAATGAGCAGTTCTTC.

The rearrangement links TRBV4-1 to TRBJ2-5; D may be TRBD1 (5 bases). The CDR3 sequence is 14 residues long. Germline-derived CDR1 and CDR2 are MGHRA and YSYEKL. V was pared by 8 bases and J by 4 bases, with 17 bases between. For the CDR3, the DNA is TGCGCCAGCCGTGGGGCATCGACGGGAGAGACCCAGTACTTC. It encodes CASRGASTGETQYF.

The V call is TRBV9, the J call TRBJ2-1; tentative D call: TRBD1 (5 bases). This CDR3 has 10 amino acids. V was pared by 3 bases and J by 10 bases, with 5 bases between. Germline assignment: CDR1 SGDLS and CDR2 YYNGEE. The CDR3 DNA is TGTGCCAGCAGCGGACAGGAGCAGTTCTTC. It is translated as CASSGQEQFF.

The V and J genes are TRBV2 and TRBJ1-3; TRBD1 is a possible D gene (5 bases). V lost 2 bases, J lost 1 base, and 9 bases lay in between. The CDR3 consists of 15 residues. The germline CDR1 and CDR2 sequences are SNHLY and FYNNEI. The CDR3 region has the DNA TGTGCCAGCAGTGAATGGGGGTTTTCTGGAAACACCATATATTTT. This sequence encodes CASSEWGFSGNTIYF.

The CDR3 sequence is CASSLVRGVYNEQFF. The CDR3 nucleotides read TGTGCCAGCAGTTTGGTGAGGGGCGTATACAATGAGCAGTTCTTC. The gene calls are TRBV27 and TRBJ2-1; the D call may be TRBD1 or TRBD2 (5 bases each). V was trimmed by 3 bases and J by 4 bases, leaving 13 bases between them. Per germline, CDR1 MNHEY and CDR2 SMNVEV (reference sequence). The CDR3 has 15 amino acids.

The chain carries TRBV19 and TRBJ2-7; 9 nucleotides line up with TRBD2. The CDR3 extends over 17 amino acids. V shed 4 bases and J 3 bases; nucleotides not matched to a gene: 13. CDR1 and CDR2 (germline): LNHDA, SQIVND (reference sequence). CDR3 protein: CASSTPRRGGAFYEQYF. The CDR3 DNA follows: TGTGCCAGTAGTACCCCCCGGCGGGGGGGCGCCTTCTACGAGCAGTACTTC.

This chain uses TRBV2 with TRBJ1-1, with D perhaps matching TRBD1 (6 bases). Looked up from germline, CDR1 is SNHLY and CDR2 is FYNNEI. The CDR3 extends over 13 amino acids. V lost 6 bases and J 8 bases, leaving 16 bases between the germline ends. For the CDR3, the DNA is TGTGCCAGCAGCCAAACAGGGCTGGGGGAAGCTTTCTTT. This encodes CASSQTGLGEAFF.

The chain joins TRBV19 to TRBJ2-7; TRBD1 aligns across 9 bases. The CDR3 has 16 residues. Germline values: CDR1 LNHDA, CDR2 SQIVND (reference sequence). With V trimmed by 5 bases and J by 7 bases, 15 bases remained unmatched. The chain's CDR3 is CASSLQPGQGLGEQYF. Written as DNA, the CDR3 is TGTGCCAGTAGTCTACAACCGGGACAGGGCTTAGGTGAGCAGTACTTC.

The chain links TRBV7-9 to TRBJ2-3; TRBD2 matches 9 bases. This CDR3 is 13 amino acids long. Germline V gene data show CDR1 as SEHNR and CDR2 as FQNEAQ (reference sequence). V trimming: 6 bases; J trimming: 10 bases; junction bases outside the gene matches: 8. The CDR3 DNA sequence: TGTGCCAGCAGTTCCGGGACTAGCTCTCCGCAGTATTTT. Its translation is CASSSGTSSPQYF.

The chain uses TRBV28 and TRBJ2-7; tentatively, D is TRBD1 (5 bases). The CDR3 covers 16 residues. Germline values: CDR1 MDHEN, CDR2 SYDVKM. V was clipped by 1 base and J by 3 bases, with 16 bases between them. Here the CDR3 reads CASSLSAGSSYYEQYF. The CDR3 DNA follows: TGTGCCAGCAGTTTATCCGCAGGGTCATCCTACTACGAGCAGTACTTC.

The chain employs TRBV7-8 and TRBJ2-1; 8 positions agree with TRBD1. Germline CDR1 is SGHVS and CDR2 is FQNEAQ. This CDR3 has 16 amino acids. V trimming: 6 bases; J trimming: 2 bases; junction bases outside the gene matches: 9. In DNA form, the CDR3 reads TGTGCCAGCAGTTTTCTCGACAGGGGTACCTACAATGAGCAGTTCTTC. It is translated as CASSFLDRGTYNEQFF.

The chain recombines TRBV7-6 with TRBJ2-2; TRBD1 agrees at 12 bases. V was pared by 5 bases and J by 3 bases, with 7 bases of the junction left unmatched. The CDR3 is 17 residues long. Germline V gives CDR1 SGHVS, CDR2 FNYEAQ. DNA for the CDR3: TGTGCCAGCAGCCCCGGGACAGGGGGCGCGTACACCGGGGAGCTGTTTTTT. Translation: CASSPGTGGAYTGELFF.

The gene calls are TRBV11-2 and TRBJ2-7; D might be TRBD1 (6 bases). The CDR3 contains 13 residues. Per the germline V gene, CDR1 is SGHAT and CDR2 is FQNNGV. V was trimmed by 5 bases and J by 3 bases, leaving 11 bases between them. This CDR3 reads CASSGDTYYEQYF. The DNA for the CDR3 is TGTGCCAGCAGCGGGGACACCTACTACGAGCAGTACTTC.

This clone was seen just once. V gene TRBV14 combines with J gene TRBJ2-7; weak D call: TRBD2 (5 bases). Per the germline V gene, CDR1 is SGHDN and CDR2 is FVKESK. The CDR3 has 13 residues. Trimming cost V 1 base and J 4 bases, with 8 bases left between them. This CDR3 reads CASSQGTGYEQYF. The CDR3 coding sequence is TGTGCCAGCAGCCAAGGGACGGGATACGAGCAGTACTTC.

The chain recombines TRBV30 with TRBJ1-1; D is possibly TRBD1 (6 bases). V shed 3 bases and J shed 1 base, with 15 bases lying between them. Germline V lookup: CDR1 GTSNPN, CDR2 SVGIG (reference sequence). This CDR3 has 15 residues. DNA of the CDR3: TGTGCCTGGAGCCCTCCGGACAGATGGAACACTGAAGCTTTCTTT. Translation: CAWSPPDRWNTEAFF.

For the CDR3, the DNA is TGTGCCAGCAGTTTAGGTCCAGAAGTGTATGGCTACACCTTC. Its protein product is CASSLGPEVYGYTF. The J gene is TRBJ1-2, the V gene TRBV27, with no clear D. With 2 bases removed from V and 5 bases from J, the gap between germline ends came to 12 bases. CDR1 and CDR2 (germline): MNHEY, SMNVEV (reference sequence). CDR3 length: 14 residues.

This chain joins TRBV7-9 and TRBJ1-2; TRBD1 matches at 10 bases. This CDR3 contains 15 residues. J was trimmed by 6 bases and V by 5 bases; bases with no gene match: 9. Germline-derived CDR1 and CDR2 are SEHNR and FQNEAQ (reference sequence). The CDR3 coding sequence is TGTGCCAGCAGCCCCAAAGACAGGGGGCTAGATGGCTACACCTTC. It encodes CASSPKDRGLDGYTF. The full variable domain, completed using reference TRBV7-9 and TRBJ1-2, is DTGVSQNPRHKITKRGQNVTFRCDPISEHNRLYWYRQTLGQGPEFLTYFQNEAQLEKSRLLSDRFSAERPKGSFSTLEIQRTEQGDSAMYLCASSPKDRGLDGYTFGSGTRLTVV.

V gene TRBV6-1 combines with J gene TRBJ2-7, with D unresolved. The germline gives CDR1 MNHNS, CDR2 SASEGT. Trimming stripped 8 bases from V and 7 bases from J, with 18 bases between. The CDR3 runs to 13 residues. The CDR3 region has the DNA TGTGCCAGCCCCGCAGATACCAGAGGTGAGCAGTACTTC. It is translated as CASPADTRGEQYF.

For this clone: Other DNA sequences in the sample encode the same CDR3. The chain recombines TRBV7-9 with TRBJ2-2; D ambiguous. The germline V gene encodes CDR1 SEHNR and CDR2 FQNEAQ (reference sequence). This CDR3 has 12 residues. The V gene lost 1 base and the J gene lost 6 bases, with 3 bases spanning the gap. Here the CDR3 DNA reads TGTGCCAGCAGCTTAGACTCCGGGGAGCTGTTTTTT. It encodes CASSLDSGELFF. The full variable domain, completed using reference TRBV7-9 and TRBJ2-2, is DTGVSQNPRHKITKRGQNVTFRCDPISEHNRLYWYRQTLGQGPEFLTYFQNEAQLEKSRLLSDRFSAERPKGSFSTLEIQRTEQGDSAMYLCASSLDSGELFFGEGSRLTVL.